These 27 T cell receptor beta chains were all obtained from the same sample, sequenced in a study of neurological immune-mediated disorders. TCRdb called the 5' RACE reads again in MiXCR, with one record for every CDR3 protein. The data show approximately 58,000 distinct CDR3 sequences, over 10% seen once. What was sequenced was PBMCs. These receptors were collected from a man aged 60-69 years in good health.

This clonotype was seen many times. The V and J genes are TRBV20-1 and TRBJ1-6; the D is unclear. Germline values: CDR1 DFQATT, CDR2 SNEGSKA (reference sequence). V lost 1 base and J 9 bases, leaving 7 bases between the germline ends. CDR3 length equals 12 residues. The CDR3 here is CSARVPGSPLHF. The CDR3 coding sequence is TGCAGTGCTAGAGTACCAGGTTCACCCCTCCACTTT.

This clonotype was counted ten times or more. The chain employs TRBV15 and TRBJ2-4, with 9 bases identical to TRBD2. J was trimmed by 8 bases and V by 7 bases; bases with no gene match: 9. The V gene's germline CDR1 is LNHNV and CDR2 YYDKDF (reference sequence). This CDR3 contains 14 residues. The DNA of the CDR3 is TGTGCCACCAATGGCGGGGGGGCCTCGGACATTCAGTACTTC. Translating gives CATNGGGASDIQYF.

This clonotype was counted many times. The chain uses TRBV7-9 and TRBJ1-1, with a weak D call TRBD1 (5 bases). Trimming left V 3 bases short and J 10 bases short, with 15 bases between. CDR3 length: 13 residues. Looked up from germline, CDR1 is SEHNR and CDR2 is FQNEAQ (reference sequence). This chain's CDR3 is CASSLEWGFGAFF. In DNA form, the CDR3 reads TGTGCCAGCAGCTTGGAATGGGGGTTTGGAGCTTTCTTT. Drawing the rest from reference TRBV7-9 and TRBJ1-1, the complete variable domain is DTGVSQNPRHKITKRGQNVTFRCDPISEHNRLYWYRQTLGQGPEFLTYFQNEAQLEKSRLLSDRFSAERPKGSFSTLEIQRTEQGDSAMYLCASSLEWGFGAFFGQGTRLTVV.

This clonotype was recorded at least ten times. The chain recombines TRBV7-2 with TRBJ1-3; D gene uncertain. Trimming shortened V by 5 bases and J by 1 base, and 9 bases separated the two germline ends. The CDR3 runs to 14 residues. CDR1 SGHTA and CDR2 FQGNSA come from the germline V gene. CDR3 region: CASSTQNSGNTIYF. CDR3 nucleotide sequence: TGTGCCAGCAGCACCCAAAATTCTGGAAACACCATATATTTT.

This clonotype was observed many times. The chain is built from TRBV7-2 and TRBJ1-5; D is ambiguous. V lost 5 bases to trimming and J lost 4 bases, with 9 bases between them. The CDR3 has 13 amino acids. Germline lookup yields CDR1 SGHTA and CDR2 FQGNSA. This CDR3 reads CASSPMRNQPQHF. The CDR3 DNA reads TGTGCCAGCAGCCCTATGAGGAATCAGCCCCAGCATTTT.

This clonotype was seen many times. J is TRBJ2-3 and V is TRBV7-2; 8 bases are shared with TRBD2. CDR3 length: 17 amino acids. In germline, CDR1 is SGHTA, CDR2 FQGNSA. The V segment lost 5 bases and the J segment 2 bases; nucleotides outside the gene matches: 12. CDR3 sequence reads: CASSKTGGGPATDTQYF. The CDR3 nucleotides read TGTGCCAGCAGCAAGACGGGCGGGGGGCCTGCCACAGATACGCAGTATTTT.

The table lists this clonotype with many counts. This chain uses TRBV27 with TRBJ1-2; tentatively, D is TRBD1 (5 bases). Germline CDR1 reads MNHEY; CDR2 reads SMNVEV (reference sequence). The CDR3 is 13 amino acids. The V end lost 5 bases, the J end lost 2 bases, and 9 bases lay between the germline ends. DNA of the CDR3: TGTGCCAGCAGTGTGACAGTCAACTATGGCTACACCTTC. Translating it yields CASSVTVNYGYTF.

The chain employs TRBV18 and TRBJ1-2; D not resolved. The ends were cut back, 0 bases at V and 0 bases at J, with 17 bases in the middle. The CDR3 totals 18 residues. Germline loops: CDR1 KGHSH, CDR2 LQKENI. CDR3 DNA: TGTGCCAGCTCACCACCGAATTCGGCGGGGAAGGCTAACTATGGCTACACCTTC. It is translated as CASSPPNSAGKANYGYTF.

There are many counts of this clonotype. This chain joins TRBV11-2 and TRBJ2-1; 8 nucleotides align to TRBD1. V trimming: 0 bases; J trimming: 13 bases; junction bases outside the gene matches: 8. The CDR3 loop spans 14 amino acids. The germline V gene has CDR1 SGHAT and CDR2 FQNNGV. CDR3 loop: CASSLEDRGLPQFF. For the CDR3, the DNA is TGTGCCAGCAGCTTAGAAGACAGGGGATTGCCCCAGTTCTTC.

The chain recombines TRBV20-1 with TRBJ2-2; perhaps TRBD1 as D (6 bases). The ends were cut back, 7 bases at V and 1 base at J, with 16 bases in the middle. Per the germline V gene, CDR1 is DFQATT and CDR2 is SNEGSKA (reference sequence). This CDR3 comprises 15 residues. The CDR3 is CSDTDRFLNTGELFF. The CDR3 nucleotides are TGCAGTGATACTGACAGGTTCTTGAACACCGGGGAGCTGTTTTTT.

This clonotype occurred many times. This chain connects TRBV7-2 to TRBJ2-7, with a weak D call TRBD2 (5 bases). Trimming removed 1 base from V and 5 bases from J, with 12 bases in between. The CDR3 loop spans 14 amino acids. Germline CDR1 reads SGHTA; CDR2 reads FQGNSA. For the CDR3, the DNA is TGTGCCAGCAGCTTAGATCGGGGTACCCACGAGCAGTACTTC. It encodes CASSLDRGTHEQYF. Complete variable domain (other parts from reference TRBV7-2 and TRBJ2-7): GAGVSQSPSNKVTEKGKDVELRCDPISGHTALYWYRQSLGQGLEFLIYFQGNSAPDKSGLPSDRFSAERTGGSVSTLTIQRTQQEDSAVYLCASSLDRGTHEQYFGPGTRLTVT.

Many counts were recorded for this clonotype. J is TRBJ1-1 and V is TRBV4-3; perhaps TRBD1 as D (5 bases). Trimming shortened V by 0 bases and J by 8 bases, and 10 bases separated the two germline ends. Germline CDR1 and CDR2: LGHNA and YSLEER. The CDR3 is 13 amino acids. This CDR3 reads CASSQDSQGEAFF. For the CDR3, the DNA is TGCGCCAGCAGCCAAGACAGTCAGGGAGAAGCTTTCTTT.

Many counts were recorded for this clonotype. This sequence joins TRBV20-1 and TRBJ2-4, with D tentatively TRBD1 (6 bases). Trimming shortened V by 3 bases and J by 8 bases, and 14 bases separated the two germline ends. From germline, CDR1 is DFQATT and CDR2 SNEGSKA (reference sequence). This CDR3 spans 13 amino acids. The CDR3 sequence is CSARGAGTHIQYF. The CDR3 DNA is TGCAGTGCTAGGGGGGCAGGGACACACATTCAGTACTTC.

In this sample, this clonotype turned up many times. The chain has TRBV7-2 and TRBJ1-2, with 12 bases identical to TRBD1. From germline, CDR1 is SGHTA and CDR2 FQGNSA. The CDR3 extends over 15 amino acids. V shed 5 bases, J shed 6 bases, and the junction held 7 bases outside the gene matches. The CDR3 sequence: CASSPLGQGADGYTF. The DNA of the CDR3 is TGTGCCAGCAGCCCCTTGGGACAGGGGGCTGATGGCTACACCTTC. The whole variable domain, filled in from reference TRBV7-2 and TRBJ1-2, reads GAGVSQSPSNKVTEKGKDVELRCDPISGHTALYWYRQSLGQGLEFLIYFQGNSAPDKSGLPSDRFSAERTGGSVSTLTIQRTQQEDSAVYLCASSPLGQGADGYTFGSGTRLTVV.

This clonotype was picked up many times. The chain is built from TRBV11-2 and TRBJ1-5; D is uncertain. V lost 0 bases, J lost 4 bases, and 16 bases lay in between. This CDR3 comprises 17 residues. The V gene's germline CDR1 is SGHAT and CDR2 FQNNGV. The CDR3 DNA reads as TGTGCCAGCAGCTTAGAAGGGCAGTTCCATGGAAATCAGCCCCAGCATTTT. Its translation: CASSLEGQFHGNQPQHF.

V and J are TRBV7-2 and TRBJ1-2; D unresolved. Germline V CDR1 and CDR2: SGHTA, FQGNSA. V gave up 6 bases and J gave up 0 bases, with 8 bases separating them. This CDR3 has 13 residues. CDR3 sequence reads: CASSLGTNYGYTF. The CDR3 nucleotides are TGTGCCAGCAGTCTGGGTACTAACTATGGCTACACCTTC.

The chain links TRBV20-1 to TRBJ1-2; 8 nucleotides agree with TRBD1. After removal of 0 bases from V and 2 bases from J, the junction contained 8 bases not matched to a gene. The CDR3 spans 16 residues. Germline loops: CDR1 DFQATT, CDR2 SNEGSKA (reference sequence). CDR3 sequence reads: CSARETNRGGNYGYTF. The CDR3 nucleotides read TGCAGTGCTAGAGAAACGAACAGGGGGGGAAACTATGGCTACACCTTC.

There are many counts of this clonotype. In DNA, the CDR3 is TGTGCCAGCAGCGTCGCCGGGACAGGGGGGTACGAGCAGTACTTC. Translating gives CASSVAGTGGYEQYF. The chain carries TRBV7-9 and TRBJ2-7; 11 nucleotides agree with TRBD1. The CDR3 extends over 15 amino acids. After removal of 5 bases from V and 4 bases from J, the junction contained 7 bases not matched to a gene. Germline CDR1 SEHNR, CDR2 FQNEAQ (reference sequence).

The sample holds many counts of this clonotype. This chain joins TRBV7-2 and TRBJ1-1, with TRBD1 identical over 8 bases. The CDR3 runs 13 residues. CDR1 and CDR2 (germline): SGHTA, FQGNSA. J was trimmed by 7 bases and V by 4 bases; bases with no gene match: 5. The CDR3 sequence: CASSSDRGFEAFF. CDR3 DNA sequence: TGTGCCAGCAGCTCCGACAGGGGTTTTGAAGCTTTCTTT.

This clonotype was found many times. DNA of the CDR3: TGTGCCAGCAGTTACTCTCTCCTAGGGGATCAGCCCCAGCATTTT. Encoded protein: CASSYSLLGDQPQHF. This rearrangement joins TRBV6-5 to TRBJ1-5; D is possibly TRBD1 (5 bases). CDR1 and CDR2 (germline): MNHEY, SVGAGI. Trimming took 0 bases from V and 5 from J, leaving 11 bases between them. CDR3 length: 15 residues.

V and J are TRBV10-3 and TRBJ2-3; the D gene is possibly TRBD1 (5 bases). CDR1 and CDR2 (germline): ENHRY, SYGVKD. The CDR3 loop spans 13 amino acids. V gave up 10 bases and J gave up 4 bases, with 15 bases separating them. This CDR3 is CATGSQGADTQYF. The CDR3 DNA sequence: TGTGCCACCGGGTCCCAAGGGGCAGATACGCAGTATTTT.

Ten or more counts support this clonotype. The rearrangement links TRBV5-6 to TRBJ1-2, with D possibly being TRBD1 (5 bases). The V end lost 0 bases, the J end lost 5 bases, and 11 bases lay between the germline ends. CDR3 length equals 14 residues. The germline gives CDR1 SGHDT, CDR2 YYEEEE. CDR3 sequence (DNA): TGTGCCAGCAGCTTGGATCAGGGCTTGTATGGCTACACCTTC. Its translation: CASSLDQGLYGYTF.

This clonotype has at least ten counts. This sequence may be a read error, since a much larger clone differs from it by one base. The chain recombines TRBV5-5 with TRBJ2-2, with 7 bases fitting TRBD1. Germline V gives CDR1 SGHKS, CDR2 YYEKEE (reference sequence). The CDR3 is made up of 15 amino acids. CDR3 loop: CASSFDRANTGEPFF. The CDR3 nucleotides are TGTGCCAGCAGCTTCGACAGGGCGAACACCGGGGAGCCGTTTTTT.

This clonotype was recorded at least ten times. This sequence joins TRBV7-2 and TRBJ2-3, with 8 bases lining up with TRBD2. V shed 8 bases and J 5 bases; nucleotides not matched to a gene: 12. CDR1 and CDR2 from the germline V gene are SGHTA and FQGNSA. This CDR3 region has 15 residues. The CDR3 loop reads CASLPVPGGRDTQYF. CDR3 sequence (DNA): TGTGCCAGCCTACCAGTTCCGGGGGGGCGAGATACGCAGTATTTT.

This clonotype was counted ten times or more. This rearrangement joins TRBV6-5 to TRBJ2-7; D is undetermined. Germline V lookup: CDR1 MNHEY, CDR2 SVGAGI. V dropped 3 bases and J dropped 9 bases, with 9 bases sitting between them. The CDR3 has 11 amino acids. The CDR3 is CASSYGERQYF. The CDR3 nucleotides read TGTGCCAGCAGTTATGGGGAAAGGCAGTACTTC.

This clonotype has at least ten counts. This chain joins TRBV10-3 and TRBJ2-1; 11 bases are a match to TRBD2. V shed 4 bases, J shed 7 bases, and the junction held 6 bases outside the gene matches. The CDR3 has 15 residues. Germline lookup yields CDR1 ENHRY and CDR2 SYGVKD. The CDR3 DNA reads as TGTGCCATCAGTGCTGATAGCGGGGGGGTTAATGAGCAGTTCTTC. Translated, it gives CAISADSGGVNEQFF.

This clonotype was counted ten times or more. The CDR3 sequence: CASSQVSSTDTQYF. The CDR3 DNA is TGTGCCAGCAGCCAAGTTTCTAGCACAGATACGCAGTATTTT. The genes are TRBV4-2 and TRBJ2-3; D gene unclear. The CDR3 runs to 14 residues. V lost 1 base and J 0 bases, leaving 5 bases between the germline ends. Germline V gene data show CDR1 as LGHNA and CDR2 as YNFKEQ.